Each of the 15 T cell receptor beta chains below was sequenced from the same sample in a study of T cells in Graves' hyperthyroidism and ophthalmopathy. From RNA transcripts, TCR beta CDR3 regions were amplified. TCR CDR3 regions were first amplified by RT-PCR with HTBI primers. TCRdb re-called the multiplex PCR reads through MiXCR, storing one row per CDR3 protein. The sample has approximately 400,000 distinct CDR3 sequences, less than 20% seen once. Material for sequencing was blood. Source of these receptors: a man younger than 35 with Graves' ophthalmopathy.

This clonotype has more than one count but fewer than ten. The genes are TRBV27 and TRBJ1-2; D uncertain. Deletions cut 6 bases from V and 4 bases from J, with 18 bases between. Germline V gene lookup returns CDR1 MNHEY and CDR2 SMNVEV (reference sequence). CDR3 size: 15 residues. The CDR3 region has the DNA TGTGCCAGCAGCCCACACGTCGTGAAGGGCTATGGCTACACCTTC. This sequence encodes CASSPHVVKGYGYTF.

This clonotype came up many times. The rearrangement links TRBV7-9 to TRBJ1-2; D perhaps matches TRBD1 (6 bases). Trimming pared 5 bases from V and 1 base from J, leaving 17 bases between. CDR1 is SEHNR, CDR2 FQNEAQ, per germline (reference sequence). This CDR3 spans 16 amino acids. The CDR3 loop is CASSPMLGGLNYGYTF. The CDR3, as DNA: TGTGCCAGCAGCCCCATGCTGGGGGGGCTTAACTATGGCTACACCTTC. Full variable domain (outside the CDR3, taken from reference TRBV7-9 and TRBJ1-2): DTGVSQNPRHKITKRGQNVTFRCDPISEHNRLYWYRQTLGQGPEFLTYFQNEAQLEKSRLLSDRFSAERPKGSFSTLEIQRTEQGDSAMYLCASSPMLGGLNYGYTFGSGTRLTVV.

The CDR3 DNA sequence: TGTGCCAGCAGCTCGGGACAGGGGGCTACCCAAAAAGGAGGAAACACCATATATTTT. Translation: CASSSGQGATQKGGNTIYF. The chain carries TRBV7-9 and TRBJ1-3, with TRBD1 matching over 12 bases. J lost 4 bases, V lost 4 bases, and 14 bases had no gene match. Germline lookup yields CDR1 SEHNR and CDR2 FQNEAQ (reference sequence). CDR3 size: 19 residues.

This chain joins TRBV20-1 and TRBJ1-2; 7 bases are shared with TRBD1. The V gene's germline CDR1 is DFQATT and CDR2 SNEGSKA (reference sequence). This CDR3 spans 15 amino acids. J lost 3 bases, V lost 0 bases, and 7 bases had no gene match. CDR3 nucleotides: TGCAGTGCTAGAGAACGACAGGGCCCGCACTATGGCTACACCTTC. This translates into CSARERQGPHYGYTF.

V usage is TRBV5-5 and J usage is TRBJ2-3; 12 bases fit TRBD1. The CDR3 has 16 residues. Unmatched junction bases numbered 7, after V lost 4 bases and J lost 4 bases. Germline CDR1 reads SGHKS; CDR2 reads YYEKEE (reference sequence). CDR3 amino acids: CASSEPGQGASDTQYF. The CDR3 DNA reads TGTGCCAGCAGCGAACCGGGACAGGGGGCTTCAGATACGCAGTATTTT.

There are a few counts of this clonotype. V gene TRBV29-1 combines with J gene TRBJ2-3; 9 bases are a match to TRBD2. Unmatched junction bases numbered 11, after V lost 6 bases and J lost 4 bases. There are 15 residues in the CDR3. CDR1 is SQVTM and CDR2 is ANQGSEA in the germline V gene. The CDR3 bases are TGCAGCGTAGACCAAGGGGGACTAGCCCCAGATACGCAGTATTTT. Translated, it gives CSVDQGGLAPDTQYF.

At least ten counts were recorded for this clonotype. The gene calls are TRBV12-3 or TRBV12-4 and TRBJ1-1; a possible D gene is TRBD1 (5 bases). The CDR3 is 14 amino acids. Trimming took off 6 bases at V and 1 base at J, with 12 bases between the two ends. The CDR3 protein is CASSPGTENTEAFF. In nucleotides, the CDR3 is TGTGCCAGCAGCCCCGGGACGGAGAACACTGAAGCTTTCTTT.

This chain joins TRBV7-6 and TRBJ2-1; the match to TRBD2 covers 9 bases. J lost 2 bases, V lost 3 bases, and 8 bases had no gene match. Germline CDR1 reads SGHVS; CDR2 reads FNYEAQ. The CDR3 loop spans 17 amino acids. The CDR3 sequence is CASSFQPPSGAYNEQFF. The DNA of the CDR3 is TGTGCCAGCAGCTTCCAGCCCCCTAGCGGGGCCTACAATGAGCAGTTCTTC.

J is TRBJ2-1 and V is TRBV29-1, with D uncertain. Germline assignment: CDR1 SQVTM and CDR2 ANQGSEA. Trimming took off 3 bases at V and 7 bases at J, with 1 base between the two ends. CDR3 length: 9 amino acids. CDR3 nucleotide sequence: TGCAGCGTTGAGAATGAGCAGTTCTTC. It specifies CSVENEQFF.

This clonotype was seen more than once but under ten times. V and J are TRBV29-1 and TRBJ2-6, with D hard to call. Germline assignment: CDR1 SQVTM and CDR2 ANQGSEA. CDR3 length equals 15 residues. V was trimmed by 1 base and J by 1 base, leaving 8 bases between them. The CDR3 DNA sequence: TGCAGCGTTGAAGTCGGCGCGTCTGGGGCCAACGTCCTGACTTTC. This translates into CSVEVGASGANVLTF.

The count of this clonotype is one. V and J are TRBV11-2 and TRBJ2-1; possible D gene TRBD2, 6 bases. V gave up 5 bases and J gave up 9 bases, with 17 bases separating them. CDR3 length: 14 residues. The germline V gene has CDR1 SGHAT and CDR2 FQNNGV. The CDR3 region is CASSPLPLEGEQFF. CDR3 coding DNA: TGTGCCAGCAGCCCCTTGCCCCTGGAGGGTGAGCAGTTCTTC.

This clonotype was observed many times. This chain connects TRBV12-3 or TRBV12-4 to TRBJ1-1; a possible D gene is TRBD1 (5 bases). Trimming removed 5 bases at V and 4 bases at J, with 11 bases between. There are 13 residues in the CDR3. For the CDR3, the DNA is TGTGCCAGCAGTGAGGGACGGCTCACTGAAGCTTTCTTT. Translated: CASSEGRLTEAFF.

The chain carries TRBV20-1 and TRBJ2-1; 13 nucleotides agree with TRBD2. Trimming cost V 6 bases and J 7 bases; bases outside gene matches: 9. The CDR3 sequence is 15 residues long. Germline CDR1 and CDR2: DFQATT and SNEGSKA (reference sequence). As DNA, the CDR3 is TGCAGTGCCCATGGACTAGCGGGGGTCTTAAATGAGCAGTTCTTC. Translated, it gives CSAHGLAGVLNEQFF.

This clonotype was counted a few times. This chain connects TRBV3-1 to TRBJ1-3; TRBD1 agrees at 12 bases. V shed 0 bases and J 3 bases; nucleotides not matched to a gene: 6. The CDR3 is 18 residues long. Germline V lookup: CDR1 LGHDT, CDR2 YNNKEL (reference sequence). CDR3 region: CASSQDNGTGGGGNTIYF. The CDR3 DNA is TGTGCCAGCAGCCAAGATAACGGGACAGGGGGCGGTGGAAACACCATATATTTT.

In the case of this clonotype: A much larger clone differs by one base, so this may be a read error. This chain joins TRBV10-3 and TRBJ2-5; no definite D call. The germline CDR1 and CDR2 sequences are ENHRY and SYGVKD. The CDR3 has 14 residues. CDR3 amino acids: CVISEWKSQETQYF. CDR3 nucleotide sequence: TGTGTCATCAGTGAGTGGAAGTCGCAAGAGACCCAGTACTTC.